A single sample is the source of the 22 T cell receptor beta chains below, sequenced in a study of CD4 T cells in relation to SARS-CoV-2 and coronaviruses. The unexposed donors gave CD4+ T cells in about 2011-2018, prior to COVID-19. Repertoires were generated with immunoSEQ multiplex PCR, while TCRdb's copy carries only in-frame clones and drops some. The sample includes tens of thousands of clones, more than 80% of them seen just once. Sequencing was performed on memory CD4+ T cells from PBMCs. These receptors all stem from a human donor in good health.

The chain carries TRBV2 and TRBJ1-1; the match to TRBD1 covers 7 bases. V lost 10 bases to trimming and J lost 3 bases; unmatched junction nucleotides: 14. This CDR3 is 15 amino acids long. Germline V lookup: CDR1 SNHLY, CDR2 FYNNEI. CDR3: CAKLKTGIGYTEAFF. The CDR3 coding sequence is TGTGCCAAGCTTAAGACAGGGATAGGCTACACTGAAGCTTTCTTT. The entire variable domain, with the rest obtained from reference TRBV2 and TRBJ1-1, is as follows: EPEVTQTPSHQVTQMGQEVILRCVPISNHLYFYWYRQILGQKVEFLVSFYNNEISEKSEIFDDQFSVERPDGSNFTLKIRSTKLEDSAMYFCAKLKTGIGYTEAFFGQGTRLTVV.

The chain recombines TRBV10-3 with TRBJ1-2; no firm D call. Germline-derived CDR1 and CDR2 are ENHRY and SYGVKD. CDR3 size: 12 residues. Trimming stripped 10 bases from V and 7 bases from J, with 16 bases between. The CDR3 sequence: CATNAGSGGYTF. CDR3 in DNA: TGTGCCACAAACGCGGGGTCTGGTGGCTACACCTTC.

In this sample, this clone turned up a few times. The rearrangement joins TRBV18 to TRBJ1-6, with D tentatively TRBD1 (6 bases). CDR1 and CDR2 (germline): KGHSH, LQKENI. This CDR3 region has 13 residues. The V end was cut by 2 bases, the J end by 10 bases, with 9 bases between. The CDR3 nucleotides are TGTGCCAGCTCACCAGGACAGTTATCACCCCTCCACTTT. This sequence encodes CASSPGQLSPLHF.

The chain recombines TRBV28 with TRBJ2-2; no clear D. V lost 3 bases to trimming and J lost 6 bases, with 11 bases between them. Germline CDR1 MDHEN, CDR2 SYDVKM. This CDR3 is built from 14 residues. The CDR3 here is CASSLWQSSGELFF. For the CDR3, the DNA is TGTGCCAGCAGTTTGTGGCAGTCATCCGGGGAGCTGTTTTTT.

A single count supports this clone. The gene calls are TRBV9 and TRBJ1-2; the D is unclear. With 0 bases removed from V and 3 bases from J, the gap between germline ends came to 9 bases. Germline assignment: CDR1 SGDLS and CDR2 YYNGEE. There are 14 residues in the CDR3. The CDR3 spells CASSVGGGDYGYTF. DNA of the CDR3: TGTGCCAGCAGCGTAGGAGGCGGAGACTATGGCTACACCTTC. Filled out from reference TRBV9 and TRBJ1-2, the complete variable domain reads DSGVTQTPKHLITATGQRVTLRCSPRSGDLSVYWYQQSLDQGLQFLIQYYNGEERAKGNILERFSAQQFPDLHSELNLSSLELGDSALYFCASSVGGGDYGYTFGSGTRLTVV.

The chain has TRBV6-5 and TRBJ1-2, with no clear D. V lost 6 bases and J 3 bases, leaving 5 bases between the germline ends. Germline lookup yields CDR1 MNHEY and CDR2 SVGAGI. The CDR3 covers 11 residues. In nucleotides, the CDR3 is TGTGCCAGCAGCGACTACTATGGCTACACCTTC. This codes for CASSDYYGYTF.

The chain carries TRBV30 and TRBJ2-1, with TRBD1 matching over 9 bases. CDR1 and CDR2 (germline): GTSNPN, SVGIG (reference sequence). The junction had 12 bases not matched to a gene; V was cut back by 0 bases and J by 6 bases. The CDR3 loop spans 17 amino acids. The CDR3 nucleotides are TGTGCCTGGAGTGTACGGACCGGGACAGGGTTCGGCAATGAGCAGTTCTTC. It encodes CAWSVRTGTGFGNEQFF.

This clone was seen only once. This chain's CDR3 is CASSLVGVDTQYF. The DNA of the CDR3 is TGTGCCAGCAGCTTAGTTGGGGTGGATACGCAGTATTTT. The gene calls are TRBV7-2 and TRBJ2-3, with D unresolved. CDR3 size: 13 residues. Germline V lookup: CDR1 SGHTA, CDR2 FQGNSA. V lost 1 base to trimming and J lost 6 bases, with 8 bases between them.

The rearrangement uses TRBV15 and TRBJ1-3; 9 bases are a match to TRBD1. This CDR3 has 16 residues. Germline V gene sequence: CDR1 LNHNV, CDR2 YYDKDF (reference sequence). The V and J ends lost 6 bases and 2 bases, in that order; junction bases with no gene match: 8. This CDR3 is CATRADRGHAGNTIYF. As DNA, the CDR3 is TGTGCCACCAGAGCGGACAGGGGACATGCTGGAAACACCATATATTTT.

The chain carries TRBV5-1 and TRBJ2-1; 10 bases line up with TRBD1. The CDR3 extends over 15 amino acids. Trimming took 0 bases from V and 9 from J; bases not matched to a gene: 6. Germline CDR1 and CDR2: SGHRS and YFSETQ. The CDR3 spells CASSLAPTGGGEQFF. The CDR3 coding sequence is TGCGCCAGCAGCTTGGCCCCGACAGGGGGCGGTGAGCAGTTCTTC.

The CDR3 is CASSTRGPPNLYGYTF. DNA for the CDR3: TGTGCCAGCAGTACCCGGGGACCTCCTAATTTATATGGCTACACCTTC. The chain uses TRBV28 and TRBJ1-2, with D possibly TRBD1 on 5 matching bases. This CDR3 contains 16 residues. V shed 5 bases and J shed 5 bases, with 21 bases lying between them. Germline lookup yields CDR1 MDHEN and CDR2 SYDVKM.

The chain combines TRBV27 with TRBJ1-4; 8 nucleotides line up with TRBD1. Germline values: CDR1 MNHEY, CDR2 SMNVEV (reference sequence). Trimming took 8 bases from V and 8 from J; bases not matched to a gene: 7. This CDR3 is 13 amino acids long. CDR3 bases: TGTGCCAGCGGACAGGGAAGTGAGGAAAAACTGTTTTTT. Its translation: CASGQGSEEKLFF.

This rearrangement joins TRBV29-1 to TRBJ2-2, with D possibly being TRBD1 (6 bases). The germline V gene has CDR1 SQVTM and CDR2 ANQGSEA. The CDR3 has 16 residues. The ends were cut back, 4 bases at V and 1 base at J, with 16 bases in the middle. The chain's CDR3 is CSVAEGVVLNTGELFF. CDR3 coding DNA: TGCAGCGTTGCTGAGGGGGTCGTTCTGAACACCGGGGAGCTGTTTTTT.

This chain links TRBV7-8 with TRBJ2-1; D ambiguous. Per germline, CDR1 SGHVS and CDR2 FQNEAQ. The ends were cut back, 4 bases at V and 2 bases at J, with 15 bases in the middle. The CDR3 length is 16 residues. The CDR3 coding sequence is TGTGCCAGCAGCTCTAGGGCCACTTTGCCCTACAATGAGCAGTTCTTC. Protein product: CASSSRATLPYNEQFF.

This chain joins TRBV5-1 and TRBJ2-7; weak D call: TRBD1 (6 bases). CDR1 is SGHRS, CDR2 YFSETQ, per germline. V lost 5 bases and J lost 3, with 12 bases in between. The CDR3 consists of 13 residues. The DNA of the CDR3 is TGCGCCAGCAGTTCCACAGGGAGCTACGAGCAGTACTTC. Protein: CASSSTGSYEQYF.

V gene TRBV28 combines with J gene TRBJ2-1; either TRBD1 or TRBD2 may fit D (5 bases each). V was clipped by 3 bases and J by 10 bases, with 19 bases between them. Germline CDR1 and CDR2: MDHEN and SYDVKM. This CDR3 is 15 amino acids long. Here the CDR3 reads CASSLQVRWGFEQFF. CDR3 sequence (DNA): TGTGCCAGCAGTTTGCAGGTTCGATGGGGGTTCGAGCAGTTCTTC. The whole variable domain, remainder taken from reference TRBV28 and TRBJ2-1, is DVKVTQSSRYLVKRTGEKVFLECVQDMDHENMFWYRQDPGLGLRLIYFSYDVKMKEKGDIPEGYSVSREKKERFSLILESASTNQTSMYLCASSLQVRWGFEQFFGPGTRLTVL.

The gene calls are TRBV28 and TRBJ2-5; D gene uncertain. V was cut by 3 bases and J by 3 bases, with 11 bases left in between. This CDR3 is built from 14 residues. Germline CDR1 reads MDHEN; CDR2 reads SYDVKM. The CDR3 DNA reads TGTGCCAGCAGTTTGGGCGACAAAAAAGAGACCCAGTACTTC. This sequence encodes CASSLGDKKETQYF.

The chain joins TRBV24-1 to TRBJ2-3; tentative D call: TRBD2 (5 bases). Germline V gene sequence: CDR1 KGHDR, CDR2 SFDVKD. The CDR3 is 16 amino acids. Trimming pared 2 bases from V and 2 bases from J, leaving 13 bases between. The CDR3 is CATSDSRLALTDTQYF. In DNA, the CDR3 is TGTGCCACCAGTGATTCGAGGCTAGCTCTCACAGATACGCAGTATTTT.

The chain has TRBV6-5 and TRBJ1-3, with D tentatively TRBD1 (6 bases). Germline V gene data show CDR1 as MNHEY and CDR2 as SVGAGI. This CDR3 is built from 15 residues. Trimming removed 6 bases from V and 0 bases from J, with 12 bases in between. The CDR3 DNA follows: TGTGCCAGCAGCTTGAGGGGGGACTCTGGAAACACCATATATTTT. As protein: CASSLRGDSGNTIYF.

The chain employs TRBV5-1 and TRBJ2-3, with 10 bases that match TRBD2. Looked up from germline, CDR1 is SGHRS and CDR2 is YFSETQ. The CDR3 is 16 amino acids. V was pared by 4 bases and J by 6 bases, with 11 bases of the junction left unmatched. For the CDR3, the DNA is TGCGCCAGCAGCGCGGCGACTAGCGGGTCGGTCGATACGCAGTATTTT. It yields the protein CASSAATSGSVDTQYF.

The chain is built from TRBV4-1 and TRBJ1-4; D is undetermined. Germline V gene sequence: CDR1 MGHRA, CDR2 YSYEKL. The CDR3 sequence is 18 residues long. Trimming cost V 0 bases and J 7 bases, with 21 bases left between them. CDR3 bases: TGCGCCAGCAGCCAAGATCATCCTGGATCCCCTCGGGGTGAAAAACTGTTTTTT. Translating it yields CASSQDHPGSPRGEKLFF.

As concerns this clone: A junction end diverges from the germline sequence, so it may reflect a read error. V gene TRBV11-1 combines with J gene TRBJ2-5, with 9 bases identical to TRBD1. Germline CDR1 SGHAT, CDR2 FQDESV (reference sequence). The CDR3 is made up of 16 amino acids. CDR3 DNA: TGTGCCAGCAGCCCCCCAGGACAGGGGAACCATGAGACCCAGTACTTC. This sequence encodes CASSPPGQGNHETQYF.